One and the same sample provided the 19 T cell receptor beta chains below, sequenced in a study of blood T cell repertoires in COVID-19 (dated by TCRdb to about 2020). Library construction relied on the immunoSEQ multiplex PCR assay. Not all clones reach the TCRdb copy of this immuneACCESS table, which keeps in-frame sequences only. Checked studies attribute under half of the gap to unresolved V genes and leave the rest unexplained. This sample lists about 200,000 clones; 86% were detected once. The top ten clonotypes cover around 6% of the sample. Sequencing input: PBMCs or T cells enriched from blood (not recorded which). Receptor source: a man between 35 and 55 years old with acute COVID-19.

CDR3 DNA sequence: TGTGCCACCGGGGGGAGCAATCAGCCCCAGCATTTT. This translates into CATGGSNQPQHF. V usage is TRBV28 and J usage is TRBJ1-5; D is possibly TRBD1 (5 bases). Trimming removed 10 bases at V and 1 base at J, with 8 bases between. The germline CDR1 and CDR2 sequences are MDHEN and SYDVKM. The CDR3 has 12 residues. Using reference TRBV28 and TRBJ1-5 for the parts outside the CDR3, the full variable domain is DVKVTQSSRYLVKRTGEKVFLECVQDMDHENMFWYRQDPGLGLRLIYFSYDVKMKEKGDIPEGYSVSREKKERFSLILESASTNQTSMYLCATGGSNQPQHFGDGTRLSIL.

J is TRBJ2-7 and V is TRBV28, with D maybe TRBD1 (6 bases). In germline, CDR1 is MDHEN, CDR2 SYDVKM. The V and J ends lost 3 bases and 0 bases respectively, with 9 bases between them. There are 14 residues in the CDR3. For the CDR3, the DNA is TGTGCCAGCAGTTTGACAGGCTACTCCTACGAGCAGTACTTC. It encodes CASSLTGYSYEQYF.

The chain recombines TRBV19 with TRBJ1-5; D gene ambiguous. The CDR3 is made up of 13 amino acids. Trimming took 3 bases from V and 5 from J, leaving 8 bases between them. CDR1 is LNHDA, CDR2 SQIVND, per germline (reference sequence). CDR3 nucleotide sequence: TGTGCCAGTAGTATCGCCAACTATCAGCCCCAGCATTTT. This translates into CASSIANYQPQHF.

The rearrangement joins TRBV5-4 to TRBJ2-5; D might be TRBD2 (5 bases). Trimming pared 0 bases from V and 4 bases from J, leaving 13 bases between. CDR3 length: 15 residues. CDR1 and CDR2 from the germline V gene are SGHNT and YYREEE (reference sequence). The DNA for the CDR3 is TGTGCCAGCAGCTTGGGGGAGCATTCGGGAGAGACCCAGTACTTC. As protein: CASSLGEHSGETQYF.

V usage is TRBV7-2 and J usage is TRBJ2-3; tentative D call: TRBD1 (6 bases). Trimming removed 1 base at V and 4 bases at J, with 15 bases between. Germline V CDR1 and CDR2: SGHTA, FQGNSA. The CDR3 is 16 amino acids. The CDR3 protein is CASSLVWQGISDTQYF. The CDR3 region has the DNA TGTGCCAGCAGCTTAGTATGGCAGGGGATTTCAGATACGCAGTATTTT.

This chain uses TRBV7-3 with TRBJ2-3, with D perhaps TRBD2 (6 bases). CDR3 size: 15 residues. CDR1 is SGHTA, CDR2 FQGTGA, per germline. Deletions cut 6 bases from V and 6 bases from J, with 19 bases between. The CDR3 DNA reads as TGTGCCAGCAGGCCTCCGGGACTCCCAATGGATACGCAGTATTTT. Amino acid sequence: CASRPPGLPMDTQYF.

This chain connects TRBV9 to TRBJ2-7, with TRBD1 matching 7 bases. J lost 5 bases, V lost 3 bases, and 11 bases had no gene match. The CDR3 runs 15 residues. Germline CDR1 reads SGDLS; CDR2 reads YYNGEE. The CDR3 loop is CASSGAPDRANEQYF. The DNA for the CDR3 is TGTGCCAGCAGCGGAGCCCCCGACAGGGCAAACGAGCAGTACTTC.

The genes are TRBV4-1 and TRBJ2-7; TRBD2 agrees at 8 bases. The V gene end was trimmed by 0 bases and the J gene end by 2 bases; junction bases not matched to a gene: 6. This CDR3 is 16 amino acids long. Germline CDR1 is MGHRA and CDR2 is YSYEKL. The CDR3 coding sequence is TGCGCCAGCAGCCAAGATACGAATAGCGGGGCCTACGAGCAGTACTTC. This encodes CASSQDTNSGAYEQYF.

This chain connects TRBV20-1 to TRBJ2-5; no firm D call. Germline CDR1 is DFQATT and CDR2 is SNEGSKA (reference sequence). The CDR3 runs to 11 residues. V lost 3 bases, J lost 5 bases, and 7 bases lay in between. The CDR3 region is CSARRSETQYF. The DNA for the CDR3 is TGCAGTGCTAGGAGGTCTGAGACCCAGTACTTC.

The chain employs TRBV30 and TRBJ1-5; D ambiguous. With 5 bases removed from V and 9 bases from J, the gap between germline ends came to 11 bases. Per germline, CDR1 GTSNPN and CDR2 SVGIG (reference sequence). This CDR3 is 11 amino acids long. CDR3 coding DNA: TGTGCCTGGTCGGGGTCTGGGCCCCAGCATTTT. Protein product: CAWSGSGPQHF.

The chain couples TRBV28 to TRBJ1-4; 10 nucleotides line up with TRBD1. The germline V gene has CDR1 MDHEN and CDR2 SYDVKM. The V and J ends lost 6 bases and 6 bases, in that order; junction bases with no gene match: 4. The CDR3 is made up of 14 amino acids. CDR3 DNA: TGTGCCAGCAGGCGACAGGGGGCGGATGAAAAACTGTTTTTT. It is translated as CASRRQGADEKLFF.

CDR3 region: CASSLGAGMNTGELFF. The CDR3 DNA reads as TGTGCCAGCAGCTTAGGGGCGGGAATGAACACCGGGGAGCTGTTTTTT. The chain couples TRBV7-6 to TRBJ2-2, with D maybe TRBD2 (6 bases). This CDR3 spans 16 amino acids. Deletions cut 1 base from V and 1 base from J, with 10 bases between. CDR1 and CDR2 from the germline V gene are SGHVS and FNYEAQ. Based on the CDR3 plus reference TRBV7-6 and TRBJ2-2, the full variable domain is GAGVSQSPRYKVTKRGQDVALRCDPISGHVSLYWYRQALGQGPEFLTYFNYEAQQDKSGLPNDRFSAERPEGSISTLTIQRTEQRDSAMYRCASSLGAGMNTGELFFGEGSRLTVL.

V and J are TRBV19 and TRBJ1-6; 8 positions agree with TRBD1. The CDR3 totals 15 residues. Trimming took 7 bases from V and 6 from J; bases not matched to a gene: 8. Germline CDR1 LNHDA, CDR2 SQIVND (reference sequence). CDR3 sequence reads: CASTPSGGINSPLHF. CDR3 nucleotide sequence: TGTGCCAGTACCCCCTCAGGGGGCATTAATTCACCCCTCCACTTT.

The V gene is TRBV7-3, the J gene TRBJ2-3; TRBD2 aligns across 8 bases. This CDR3 region has 14 residues. The trim removed 4 bases at V and 5 bases at J, leaving 5 bases unmatched. CDR1 and CDR2 from the germline V gene are SGHTA and FQGTGA. CDR3 coding DNA: TGTGCCAGCAGCTCGGGACTAGATCTAGATACGCAGTATTTT. Encoded protein: CASSSGLDLDTQYF.

The rearrangement links TRBV4-2 to TRBJ1-3, with D perhaps matching TRBD1 (5 bases). Deletions cut 1 base from V and 0 bases from J, with 10 bases between. Germline CDR1 and CDR2: LGHNA and YNFKEQ. The CDR3 totals 16 residues. As DNA, the CDR3 is TGTGCCAGCAGCCAAGTTGCAGGGCTCTCTGGAAACACCATATATTTT. Translated, it gives CASSQVAGLSGNTIYF.

The chain has TRBV5-1 and TRBJ2-3; 9 bases match TRBD2. V trimming: 4 bases; J trimming: 0 bases; junction bases outside the gene matches: 3. CDR1 and CDR2 from the germline V gene are SGHRS and YFSETQ. CDR3 length equals 15 residues. The CDR3 nucleotides read TGCGCCAGCAGCCGGACTAGCGTCAGCACAGATACGCAGTATTTT. Protein: CASSRTSVSTDTQYF.

The chain is built from TRBV27 and TRBJ2-5; 8 bases line up with TRBD2. Germline V gene sequence: CDR1 MNHEY, CDR2 SMNVEV (reference sequence). J lost 5 bases, V lost 5 bases, and 10 bases had no gene match. This CDR3 contains 15 residues. Here the CDR3 DNA reads TGTGCCAGCAGTCGCATCACGGCGGGAGGCGAGACCCAGTACTTC. It is translated as CASSRITAGGETQYF.

This chain connects TRBV7-9 to TRBJ1-6; 8 nucleotides align to TRBD1. Germline V lookup: CDR1 SEHNR, CDR2 FQNEAQ (reference sequence). The CDR3 extends over 15 amino acids. Trimming at V came to 3 bases and at J to 7 bases, leaving 5 bases not matched to a gene. The CDR3 spells CASSLMDRVNSPLHF. CDR3 bases: TGTGCCAGCAGCTTGATGGACAGGGTAAATTCACCCCTCCACTTT.

The rearrangement joins TRBV5-6 to TRBJ2-7; D unresolved. The V end was cut by 2 bases, the J end by 3 bases, with 15 bases between. This CDR3 is built from 15 residues. Germline assignment: CDR1 SGHDT and CDR2 YYEEEE. CDR3 residues: CASSLDPGSNYEQYF. Written as DNA, the CDR3 is TGTGCCAGCAGCTTAGATCCAGGATCAAACTACGAGCAGTACTTC. The full variable domain, its missing parts supplied by reference TRBV5-6 and TRBJ2-7, is DAGVTQSPTHLIKTRGQQVTLRCSPKSGHDTVSWYQQALGQGPQFIFQYYEEEERQRGNFPDRFSGHQFPNYSSELNVNALLLGDSALYLCASSLDPGSNYEQYFGPGTRLTVT.